This is a list of T cell receptor beta chains from one sample in a study of blood T cell repertoires in COVID-19. Generated by immunoSEQ multiplex PCR, the TCRdb table keeps only in-frame clones and is missing some. The data contain approximately 200,000 clones, around 82% of them singletons. Source material: peripheral blood. The receptors shown here come from a woman in her fifties or sixties with acute or convalescent COVID-19. Each CDR3 is given with its conserved first and last residue. Fields, in order: CDR3 DNA, CDR3 protein, clone size, CDR3 length, D gene, V gene, J gene. A D gene is named only where the DNA matches it firmly. Clone size, where shown, is once, few, many, or a class for clones that have expanded.

DNA: TGTGCCAGTAGTATCATCCGCGATCAGCCCCAGCATTTT
CDR3: CASSIIRDQPQHF
size: NA
length: 13
D: NA
V: TRBV19
J: TRBJ1-5

DNA: TGTGCCACCAGTCCGGGGGGCGGACATGAAAAACTGTTTTTT
CDR3: CATSPGGGHEKLFF
size: NA
length: 14
D: NA
V: TRBV24-1
J: TRBJ1-4

DNA: TGTGCCTCCCTCCGTGCTGGAGCGAACACTGAAGCTTTCTTT
CDR3: CASLRAGANTEAFF
size: NA
length: 14
D: NA
V: TRBV6-5
J: TRBJ1-1

DNA: TGCAGTGCTAGGTTCATGGCCGGCTACACCTTC
CDR3: CSARFMAGYTF
size: NA
length: 11
D: NA
V: TRBV20-1
J: TRBJ1-2

DNA: TGTGCCAGCAGTTTATTTCCGGCGGGGTCGGGTTATAATTCACCCCTCCACTTT
CDR3: CASSLFPAGSGYNSPLHF
size: NA
length: 18
D: NA
V: TRBV28
J: TRBJ1-6

DNA: TGTGCCAGTAATCAGGGTCCTCAGCCCCAGCATTTT
CDR3: CASNQGPQPQHF
size: NA
length: 12
D: NA
V: TRBV19
J: TRBJ1-5

DNA: TGTGCCAGCAGTTTAAGACAGGGGGGTACTGAAGCTTTCTTT
CDR3: CASSLRQGGTEAFF
size: NA
length: 14
D: TRBD1
V: TRBV6-5
J: TRBJ1-1

DNA: TGCGCCAGCAGCTTGGGACTAGCGGGGATGAGTGAGCAGTTCTTC
CDR3: CASSLGLAGMSEQFF
size: once
length: 15
D: TRBD2
V: TRBV5-1
J: TRBJ2-1

DNA: TGTGCCAGCAGCCGTCGGGCTAGCGGGGGCACAGATACGCAGTATTTT
CDR3: CASSRRASGGTDTQYF
size: NA
length: 16
D: TRBD2
V: TRBV2
J: TRBJ2-3

DNA: TGTGCCAGCAGATATCTAGCGGGGGGCACAGATACGCAGTATTTT
CDR3: CASRYLAGGTDTQYF
size: NA
length: 15
D: TRBD2
V: TRBV7-2
J: TRBJ2-3

DNA: TGTGCCAGTAGTAGTCGGCAGGCCGCGAACACCGGGGAGCTGTTTTTT
CDR3: CASSSRQAANTGELFF
size: NA
length: 16
D: NA
V: TRBV19
J: TRBJ2-2

DNA: TGTGCCAGCAGCTCCTACGCGGCCCTCCAAGAGACCCAGTACTTC
CDR3: CASSSYAALQETQYF
size: few
length: 15
D: NA
V: TRBV7-2
J: TRBJ2-5

DNA: TGTGCCAGCAGTTCTGATGAAAAACTGTTTTTT
CDR3: CASSSDEKLFF
size: NA
length: 11
D: NA
V: TRBV6-6
J: TRBJ1-4

DNA: TGCGCCAGCAGCCATGGACAGGGCAACACCGGGGAGCTGTTTTTT
CDR3: CASSHGQGNTGELFF
size: few
length: 15
D: TRBD1
V: TRBV4-1
J: TRBJ2-2

DNA: TGCAGTGCTAGTCTAGGGGGCGTAGATACGCAGTATTTT
CDR3: CSASLGGVDTQYF
size: NA
length: 13
D: TRBD1
V: TRBV20-1
J: TRBJ2-3

DNA: TGTGCCAGCAGCCCTCGGGGTAACAATCAGCCCCAGCATTTT
CDR3: CASSPRGNNQPQHF
size: NA
length: 14
D: NA
V: TRBV28
J: TRBJ1-5

DNA: TGTGCCAGCAACAAGGAACCGGGACTAGCCGGCACAGATACGCAGTATTTT
CDR3: CASNKEPGLAGTDTQYF
size: NA
length: 17
D: TRBD2
V: TRBV14
J: TRBJ2-3